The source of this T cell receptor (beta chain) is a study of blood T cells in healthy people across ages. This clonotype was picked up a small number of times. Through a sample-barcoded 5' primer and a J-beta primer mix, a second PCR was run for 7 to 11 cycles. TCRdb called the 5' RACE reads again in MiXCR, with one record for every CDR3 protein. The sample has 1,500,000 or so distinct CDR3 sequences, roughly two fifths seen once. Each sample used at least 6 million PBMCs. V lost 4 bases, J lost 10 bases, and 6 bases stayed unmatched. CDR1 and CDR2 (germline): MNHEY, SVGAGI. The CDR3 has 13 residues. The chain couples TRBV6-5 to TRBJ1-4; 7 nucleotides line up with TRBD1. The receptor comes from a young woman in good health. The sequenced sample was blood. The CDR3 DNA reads TGTGCCAGCAGTTCCCGACAGGGATTAAAACTGTTTTTT. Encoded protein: CASSSRQGLKLFF.